Detailed here is one TCR beta chain. The antigen remains unidentified. The CDR3 loop spans 14 amino acids. Trimming cost V 4 bases and J 4 bases, with 13 bases left between them. In germline, CDR1 is ENHRY, CDR2 SYGVKD. These data come from a study of the immune and genomic landscape of osteosarcoma. Whole-study results and caveats: Limited clonal expansion was suggested by productive clonality averaging about 0.087, maximum 0.25 to 0.35.

Osteosarcoma specimens were post-treatment primary, local recurrence and metastasis tumors from poor-prognosis patients. The data were produced by immunoSEQ multiplex PCR, yet TCRdb's version contains in-frame clones alone and is incomplete. The profile shows roughly 5,000 clones, roughly 78% of them singletons. What was sequenced was osteosarcoma tumor tissue from the femur. The V call is TRBV10-3, the J call TRBJ1-2; D not certain. The sequence came from a human donor with osteosarcoma. The CDR3 DNA follows: TGTGCCATCAGTGGTCGAGCTACCTCCTATGGCTACACCTTC. Translating gives CAISGRATSYGYTF.